Included here is one TCR beta chain sequence, with context. Its antigen is as yet unknown. The sample originates from a study of T cell responses to AZD1222 COVID-19 vaccine. Data came from immunoSEQ multiplex PCR; TCRdb stores just in-frame clones and leaves some out. The table records 95,000 to 100,000 clones, more than 75% of them present only once. The CDR3 sequence is 15 residues long. Germline CDR1 reads MNHEY; CDR2 reads SVGAGI. V gave up 7 bases and J gave up 8 bases; unmatched junction bases: 14. Notes on the study in general: As reported, nearly half of all spike-specific TCRs target variant regions that are unmutated.

Source: peripheral blood, taken 28 days after the second AZD1222 dose. V usage is TRBV6-5 and J usage is TRBJ1-2, with TRBD1 identical over 9 bases. The receptor was isolated from an adult who received the AZD1222 COVID-19 vaccine. The CDR3 sequence is CASTRGQGLLEGYTF. The CDR3 DNA reads as TGTGCCAGCACCAGGGGACAGGGCCTTTTGGAAGGCTACACCTTC.